This T cell receptor (beta chain) was obtained from a study of blood T cells in healthy people across ages (dated by TCRdb to the mid-2010s). Regarding the research as a whole: In model experiments, template switching captured about one uniquely barcoded TCR beta cDNA molecule for every two T cells. Using deep sequencing normalized with unique cDNA molecular identifiers, the study measured how TCR beta repertoire diversity changes with age. The donors were divided into four age groups: young (average around 16 years), middle-aged (over 35), aged (about 62) and long-lived (about 84). To avoid experimental bias, donors of different ages were distributed randomly across sequencing lanes. The study analyzed two additional independent replicas of 1 million unique cDNA reads from the same blood draw for two donors, one aged 18 to 30 and one aged 80 or older.

To prepare the library, 5' RACE was applied. Reads for this sample came from an Illumina HiSeq 2500. A second PCR of about 7 to 12 cycles was run with a J-beta primer mix and a sample-barcoded 5' primer. A unique molecular identifier was introduced onto each TCR beta cDNA molecule by a template-switch 5' adaptor carrying 12 random nucleotides. At least 3 million CDR3-containing paired-end reads were obtained from each sample. First-strand cDNA was synthesized from all RNA with the Mint cDNA synthesis kit, primed by a TRBC-specific oligonucleotide. After uracil-DNA glycosylase treatment, a first 18-cycle PCR used universal primers M1SS and BC2_uni_R on all cDNA. The original pipeline was this. Each sample was normalized by randomly selecting 1 million high-quality reads, each carrying a distinct molecular identifier. Reads with shared molecular identifiers were discarded instead of being binned into consensus sequences. MiTCR, with a Q25 quality threshold and the strictest error-elimination algorithm, was used for CDR3 identification, clonotype clustering and error correction. A nonparametric unseen species model using Euler transformation provided a lower-bound estimate of total TCR beta diversity. TCRdb took the public reads, trimmed them with fastp at Q25, ran MiXCR for clone calling and kept in-frame beta chains. Each entry is one CDR3 protein sequence, shown with its most common DNA and genes. TCRdb's processing, not the authors', yielded these V and J calls. Across this sample there are about 1.4 million distinct CDR3 sequences, with roughly 64% seen only once. Of the sample, 5.5% to 8% is held by the ten largest clones.

The donors were 40 or so Caucasian individuals from Russia, aged roughly 6 to 100 years, who were systemically healthy. Around 9.7 milliliters of peripheral blood were collected from each donor into EDTA-treated Vacutainer tubes. Ficoll-Paque density-gradient centrifugation was used to isolate PBMCs, with at least 7 million obtained per sample. Trizol reagent was used to extract total RNA from the PBMCs, yielding at least 5.5 micrograms per sample. Naive CD45RAhigh/CD27high T cell percentages were measured by flow cytometry on a PBMC aliquot from every donor. CDR1 and CDR2 are drawn from the germline V gene: LGHNA, YSLEER. At the junction V is shortened by 0 bases and J by 7 bases, with 18 bases in between. The CDR3 holds 16 amino acids from the cysteine to the phenylalanine. Here the CDR3 DNA is all that survives: 48 bases in frame from base 1. On the study overall, not on this receptor specifically: There was a strong correlation between observed TCR beta diversity and the percentage of naive T cells measured by flow cytometry. Because the CMV infection status of the donors was unknown, age-related changes in expanded clonotypes may potentially have been confounded. Since profiling was done on bulk unsorted PBMCs, naive and antigen-experienced compartments could not be conclusively compared. Compared with the aged group, the long-lived group had more naive CD4+ T cells, fewer expanded clones and increased TCR diversity, a pattern suggesting age selection. Estimates of total diversity based on one million sequenced T cells were considered lower bounds and underestimates. Observed TCR beta diversity per million T cells fell roughly linearly with age, and a significant reduction was already apparent by age approximately 40.

Regarding this clonotype: This receptor's antigen is unknown. No base qualities exist here, and no much larger clone lies one base off it.

The clonotype was recovered from a man younger than 30 in good health. The sample was blood. The chain uses TRBV4-3 and TRBJ1-2; a confident D gene designation cannot be given. The DNA sequence is given as TGCGCCAGCAGCCAAGATTACGAGGACGGGCGCGGTGGCTACACCTTC. It encodes CASSQDYEDGRGGYTF.